This T cell receptor beta chain emerged from a study of T cells expressing NK-cell markers. Comment on this clonotype: The target antigen is unknown.

Beta-chain TCR cDNA was generated via 5'RACE template switching with UMIs. From its re-call of the 5' RACE reads, TCRdb lists each CDR3 protein once, without DNA. The sample spans some 440,000 distinct CDR3 sequences; the ten largest clones claim 1.4%. Germline V gene data show CDR1 as DFQATT and CDR2 as SNEGSKA (reference sequence). CDR3 size: 12 residues. Study conclusions and caveats: The CD3+CD56-NKG2C+ fraction was also led by these clonotypes in several donors.

The chain has TRBV20-1 and TRBJ2-5; TCRdb outputs TRBD1, but without DNA this stays unchecked. Sequenced: blood T cells: a sorted CD56 or NKG2C T cell subset, CD4+ or CD8+ T cells, or bulk PBMC T cells (not recorded which). The receptor was derived from a woman aged 45 to 65 in good health. CDR3 residues: CSAALRGETQYF.